Each of the 2 T cell receptor beta chains below was sequenced from the same sample in a study of blood T cells in healthy people across ages. Through a sample-barcoded 5' primer and a J-beta primer mix, a second PCR was run for 7 to 11 cycles. Via MiXCR, TCRdb re-called the 5' RACE reads, giving one row per CDR3 protein. This table has 600,000 to 1,000,000 distinct CDR3 sequences, 55% to 70% appearing once. Sequencing was done on a sample of blood. The origin of the receptors is a man aged 25-45 years in good health.

At least ten counts were recorded for this clonotype. The rearrangement links TRBV7-6 to TRBJ2-1; D gene uncertain. V was pared by 4 bases and J by 7 bases, with 5 bases between. The CDR3 spans 11 residues. The germline CDR1 and CDR2 sequences are SGHVS and FNYEAQ. The CDR3 DNA is TGTGCCAGCAGCTACGAGAATGAGCAGTTCTTC. This codes for CASSYENEQFF.

The V call is TRBV7-2, the J call TRBJ2-5; D call uncertain. The DNA matches TRBJ2-7 better at its end, which makes the J call doubtful. This CDR3 is built from 14 residues. Germline assignment: CDR1 SGHTA and CDR2 FQGNSA. The DNA of the CDR3 is TGTGCCAGCAGCTTAACACCGGAGACCTACGAGCAGTACTTC. Residues: CASSLTPETYEQYF.